The entry that follows covers one T cell receptor (beta chain) sequence. Its specificity is not known. This sample is drawn from a study of a mutant IDH1 vaccine in newly diagnosed glioma. Study context: Before enrollment, patients got radiotherapy alone, temozolomide alone, or mostly the combination.

Sequenced by immunoSEQ multiplex PCR; TCRdb stores in-frame clones only, minus some. Of 50,000 or so clones in the sample, more than 80% were seen once. Broader study findings: Immune responses arising from the vaccine appeared in around 92% of patients. Seemingly, pseudoprogression had no relation to changes in the top peripheral T cell clonotypes.

The CDR3 covers 14 residues. The ends were cut back, 2 bases at V and 3 bases at J, with 11 bases in the middle. Germline assignment: CDR1 SGHNT and CDR2 YYREEE (reference sequence). The time point: baseline, week 1 (first vaccination visit). The treatment here: pre-vaccination baseline after standard-of-care therapy. Each astrocytoma in the donors was new, WHO grade 3 or 4, IDH1-mutant and ATRX-lost. This chain links TRBV5-4 with TRBJ2-5; D gene unclear. This TCR came from a man aged 18-30 years with glioma. The sample was PBMCs, taken from a glioma patient treated with radiotherapy, temozolomide or both. As DNA, the CDR3 is TGTGCCAGCAGCTTACTGGGCAGGAAAGAGACCCAGTACTTC. Amino acid sequence: CASSLLGRKETQYF.